This T cell receptor beta chain originates from a study of glioma-infiltrating T cells. TCR alpha and beta CDR3 regions were amplified from RNA using iRepertoire nested multiplex PCR. In TCRdb, the multiplex PCR reads were re-called with MiXCR into one record per CDR3 protein. The repertoire has approximately 140,000 distinct CDR3 sequences, 20% to 25% of them found once; the top ten carry about a quarter. This clonotype has a count of ten or more. Source material: glioma tissue, nonneoplastic brain tissue, or PBMCs (not recorded which). The sequence was collected from a human donor with low-grade glioma or glioblastoma, undergoing nonglioma brain surgery, or in good health (not recorded which).

CDR3 nucleotides: TGTGCCAGCAGTCTGAGGGGACAGTCCTATGGCTACACCTTC. It yields the protein CASSLRGQSYGYTF. This chain uses TRBV27 with TRBJ1-2; TRBD1 matches at 7 bases. Germline CDR1 reads MNHEY; CDR2 reads SMNVEV (reference sequence). There are 14 residues in the CDR3. The V and J ends lost 5 bases and 4 bases, in that order; junction bases with no gene match: 7.